A single T cell receptor (beta chain) is shown here with its context. What antigen it recognizes has not been identified. One base away there is no much larger clone; base qualities are not given. This entry comes from a study of blood T cell repertoires in COVID-19 (dated by TCRdb to about 2020). As for the study more broadly: The collaborator samples originated in the United States, Italy and Spain and spanned the acute and convalescent phases of COVID-19. The material from the prospective study consisted of cDNA or gDNA derived from T cells, B-cell-depleted T cells, or PBMCs. Subjects who had been exposed to COVID-19, were actively infected with it, or had recovered from it provided the deeply sampled blood TCRbeta repertoires that made up the dataset. A freely available public database, intended as a resource for researchers studying the immune response to SARS-CoV-2, is where the repertoires were released. Samples came from the ongoing ImmuneRACE study (first 160 participants) plus 1,254 subjects from 6 global collaborators. The sample metadata nearly always contained a de-identified subject ID, COVID-19 status, age in years and sex. Where HLA class I and class II types were available, the types were taken from metadata supplied by the sample provider, not from assay-based typing.

At one collaborating source in Seattle, patients were enrolled during active infection and were followed longitudinally through the course of disease. The collaborating institutions used their own protocols to collect whole blood in K2EDTA tubes. Collaborator samples were shipped for TCRbeta analysis as frozen whole blood, isolated PBMCs, or DNA extracted from either sample type. The CDR3 contains 15 residues, cysteine and phenylalanine counted. Of the read, only the CDR3 DNA is kept; its 45 bases are in frame from base 1. The germline V gene encodes CDR1 GTSNPN and CDR2 SVGIG (reference sequence). V is pruned by 2 bases and J by 4 bases, leaving 5 bases of the junction without a gene match. TCRbeta CDR3 regions were amplified from genomic DNA by means of the immunoSEQ Assay, a bias-controlled multiplex PCR. From the authors' description of their analysis: The number of nucleated cells in each sample was estimated by amplification of reference gene primers within the assay. To quantify the absolute abundance of each unique TCRbeta CDR3 rearrangement, sequence reads were collapsed and filtered. Productive Simpson clonality was computed per sample as the square root of Simpson's diversity index over productive rearrangements. TCRdb limited this immuneACCESS table to in-frame rearrangements with V and J called. A share of clones is missing; checked studies link under half to unresolved V genes, and the rest is unexplained. The D gene and trimming were derived from the DNA, and the V and J assignments and clone size from that table. The sample table contains roughly 68,000 clones; only one count was recorded for 91% of them. 7.3% of the sample belongs to the ten largest clones.

Overall study outcomes, separate from this receptor: Clinical and demographic metadata were provided uncurated, with the amount varying by source and participant.

This sequence uses TRBV30 and TRBJ2-3, with 11 central nucleotides matching TRBD1. The receptor comes from a man aged 35 to 55 with COVID-19, enrolled during active disease. What was sequenced was peripheral blood. The CDR3 in this case is CAWSKGTGGPDTQYF. The bases are TGTGCCTGGAGTAAAGGGACAGGGGGACCAGATACGCAGTATTTT.